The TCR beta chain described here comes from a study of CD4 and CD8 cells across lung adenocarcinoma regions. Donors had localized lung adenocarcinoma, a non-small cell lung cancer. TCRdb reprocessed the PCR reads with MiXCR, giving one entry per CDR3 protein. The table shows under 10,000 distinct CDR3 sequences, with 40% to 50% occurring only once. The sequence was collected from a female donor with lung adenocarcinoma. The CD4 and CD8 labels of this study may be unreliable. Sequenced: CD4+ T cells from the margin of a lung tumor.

The CDR3 here is CASSSLNQPQHF. The CDR3 nucleotides are TGTGCCAGCAGTTCTCTAAATCAGCCCCAGCATTTT. The V gene is TRBV27, the J gene TRBJ1-5; D call uncertain. The germline V gene encodes CDR1 MNHEY and CDR2 SMNVEV (reference sequence). V dropped 4 bases and J dropped 4 bases, with 5 bases sitting between them. This CDR3 has 12 residues.